Listed below are T cell receptor beta chains from one sample, sequenced in a study of blood T cells in healthy people across ages. Each CDR3 protein is one row after TCRdb ran MiXCR on the 5' RACE reads. The table lists about 1.5 million distinct CDR3 sequences, 35% to 45% of them singletons. Sequenced sample: blood. The receptors come from a woman under 30 in good health. CDR3s include the opening cysteine and the closing phenylalanine or tryptophan. Each record gives: CDR3 DNA, CDR3 protein, clone size, D gene, J gene, V gene. A D gene is named only where the DNA matches it firmly. Part of the rows lack a size; the others show once, few, many or a class for expanded clones.

DNA: TGTGCCAGCAGCCCCGAGTACGAGCAGTACTTC; CDR3: CASSPEYEQYF; size: few; D: NA; J: TRBJ2-7; V: TRBV11-2
DNA: TGTGCCAGCAGCCAAGGGCTGTGGGGGGCCCGGGAGCTGTTTTTT; CDR3: CASSQGLWGARELFF; size: NA; D: NA; J: TRBJ2-2; V: TRBV3-1
DNA: TGTGCCAGCATCCAGGCCGGGACCACTGAAGCTTTCTTT; CDR3: CASIQAGTTEAFF; size: few; D: NA; J: TRBJ1-1; V: TRBV6-2/TRBV6-3
DNA: TGTGCCAGCAGTTCGGGCGGGAGGGCCCACGGGGAGCTGTTTTTT; CDR3: CASSSGGRAHGELFF; size: NA; D: TRBD2; J: TRBJ2-2; V: TRBV28
DNA: TGCAGTGCTAGAGATAGGCTAGATTCCTACAATGAGCAGTTCTTC; CDR3: CSARDRLDSYNEQFF; size: few; D: NA; J: TRBJ2-1; V: TRBV20-1
DNA: TGTGCCAGCAGTGAAGGGGTAGGCGGGGGGCGGTGCCAGCAGTTCTTC; CDR3: CASSEGVGGGRCQQFF; size: NA; D: TRBD2; J: TRBJ2-1; V: TRBV2
DNA: TGTGCCAGCAGTTTGCGGGCCGTAGAGACCCAGTACTTC; CDR3: CASSLRAVETQYF; size: NA; D: NA; J: TRBJ2-5; V: TRBV12-3/TRBV12-4
DNA: TGTGCCAGCAGCCACTATAGCGGGACCTATGAGCAGTTCTTC; CDR3: CASSHYSGTYEQFF; size: few; D: TRBD2; J: TRBJ2-1; V: TRBV14
DNA: TGTGCCGGCAGCCTAGCGAGAGAGACCCAGTACTTC; CDR3: CAGSLARETQYF; size: NA; D: NA; J: TRBJ2-5; V: TRBV14
DNA: TGCAGCGTGGCAGGCGCTTCCCACGAGCAGTACTTC; CDR3: CSVAGASHEQYF; size: NA; D: NA; J: TRBJ2-7; V: TRBV29-1
DNA: TGTGCCAGCAGCAAACAGGGGCGTGGCTACACCTTC; CDR3: CASSKQGRGYTF; size: once; D: TRBD1; J: TRBJ1-2; V: TRBV7-9
DNA: TGTGCCAGCAGCTTAGTGGGGTTAGGAACTGAAGCTTTCTTT; CDR3: CASSLVGLGTEAFF; size: few; D: NA; J: TRBJ1-1; V: TRBV7-9
DNA: TGTGCCAGCAGTGACAGGGGTTTGTTGGGCACCGGGGAGCTGTTTTTT; CDR3: CASSDRGLLGTGELFF; size: NA; D: TRBD1; J: TRBJ2-2; V: TRBV27
DNA: TGCAGTGCAGAAGCTTACGAGCAGTACTTC; CDR3: CSAEAYEQYF; size: NA; D: NA; J: TRBJ2-7; V: TRBV20-1
DNA: TGTGCCAGCAGCTCGAGCCGGGACAAAAATCAGCCCCAGCATTTT; CDR3: CASSSSRDKNQPQHF; size: NA; D: NA; J: TRBJ1-5; V: TRBV7-9
DNA: TGTGCCAGCGGCTCCGCAGGGGCAAGTTATGGCTACACCTTC; CDR3: CASGSAGASYGYTF; size: NA; D: NA; J: TRBJ1-2; V: TRBV7-8
DNA: TGTGCCAGCAGTCACGACCTTACAGGGGGCTATAGCAATCAGCCCCGGCATTTT; CDR3: CASSHDLTGGYSNQPRHF; size: NA; D: TRBD1; J: TRBJ1-5; V: TRBV2
DNA: TGCAGTGCTAGAGATGGGGGCAGGTGGACTGGGGCCAACGTCCTGACTTTC; CDR3: CSARDGGRWTGANVLTF; size: few; D: NA; J: TRBJ2-6; V: TRBV20-1
DNA: TGCAGTGCAACCGACAGGGTAGGGTCCTACGAGCAGTACTTC; CDR3: CSATDRVGSYEQYF; size: few; D: TRBD1; J: TRBJ2-7; V: TRBV20-1
DNA: TGTGCCAGCAGCTTTGGTCCAGGGGGGGCATACAATGAGCAGTTCTTC; CDR3: CASSFGPGGAYNEQFF; size: NA; D: NA; J: TRBJ2-1; V: TRBV7-9
DNA: TGTGCCAGCAGCAAAGTACAGGGATGGGACTATGGCTACACCTTC; CDR3: CASSKVQGWDYGYTF; size: NA; D: NA; J: TRBJ1-2; V: TRBV21-1
DNA: TGCAGTGCTAGCCACAACCGGGCAGGTGGCTACGAGCAGTACTTC; CDR3: CSASHNRAGGYEQYF; size: NA; D: NA; J: TRBJ2-7; V: TRBV20-1
DNA: TGTGCCAGCAGTGAGGGACGGCTATCCTACAATGAGCAGTTCTTC; CDR3: CASSEGRLSYNEQFF; size: NA; D: NA; J: TRBJ2-1; V: TRBV6-6
DNA: TGTGCCAGCAGTGACAGGGCAGCTAATTCACCCCTCCACTTT; CDR3: CASSDRAANSPLHF; size: NA; D: TRBD1; J: TRBJ1-6; V: TRBV6-5
DNA: TGTGCCAGCAGTCCCTTTTTAGGGGCTACTAACGCTGAAGCTTTCTTT; CDR3: CASSPFLGATNAEAFF; size: NA; D: NA; J: TRBJ1-1; V: TRBV27
DNA: TGTGCCAGCAGTGAAGGAAGGGACACTGAAGCTTTCTTT; CDR3: CASSEGRDTEAFF; size: many; D: NA; J: TRBJ1-1; V: TRBV25-1
DNA: TGTGCCAGCAAAGGCGACAGCCTCTCCTATAATTCACCCCTCCACTTT; CDR3: CASKGDSLSYNSPLHF; size: NA; D: NA; J: TRBJ1-6; V: TRBV19
DNA: TGCAGCGGGAGAGAGCTGAACACTGAAGCTTTCTTT; CDR3: CSGRELNTEAFF; size: NA; D: NA; J: TRBJ1-1; V: TRBV29-1
DNA: TGTGCCAGCAGCTTACAGAGAGCCCAGTACTTC; CDR3: CASSLQRAQYF; size: many; D: NA; J: TRBJ2-5; V: TRBV7-2
DNA: TGTGCCAGCAGCTATACCGGGACAAGGAACACTGAAGCTTTCTTT; CDR3: CASSYTGTRNTEAFF; size: NA; D: NA; J: TRBJ1-1; V: TRBV7-2
DNA: TGCAGTGCTAAGGGGACTAGCGCCTACAATGAGCAGTACTTC; CDR3: CSAKGTSAYNEQYF; size: NA; D: TRBD2; J: TRBJ2-5; V: TRBV20-1
DNA: TGTGCCAGCATCGCAGAGACCCACACTGAAGCTTTCTTT; CDR3: CASIAETHTEAFF; size: few; D: NA; J: TRBJ1-1; V: TRBV7-2
DNA: TGCAGTGCCAGACCGGGACTAGAAGACGAGCAGTACTTC; CDR3: CSARPGLEDEQYF; size: NA; D: TRBD2; J: TRBJ2-7; V: TRBV20-1
DNA: TGTGCCAGCAGTGAAGACGGGTTTTGGCGGGAGGGCCCAAACTCCTACAATGAGCAGTTCTTC; CDR3: CASSEDGFWREGPNSYNEQFF; size: few; D: TRBD2; J: TRBJ2-1; V: TRBV2
DNA: TGTGCCAGCAGTTTTATAGGGGCCCGGGAGACCCAGTACTTC; CDR3: CASSFIGARETQYF; size: NA; D: NA; J: TRBJ2-5; V: TRBV12-3/TRBV12-4
DNA: TGTGCCATCAACGACCCTTCCCGGGACTATGGCTACACCTTC; CDR3: CAINDPSRDYGYTF; size: once; D: NA; J: TRBJ1-2; V: TRBV10-3
DNA: TGTGCCAGCAGCTTAAAGGGTCCAGAAAAACTGTTTTTT; CDR3: CASSLKGPEKLFF; size: NA; D: NA; J: TRBJ1-4; V: TRBV7-9
DNA: TGCAGCGTGTCTCCGGGACAGGGCTCCTACGAGCAGTACTTC; CDR3: CSVSPGQGSYEQYF; size: few; D: TRBD1; J: TRBJ2-7; V: TRBV29-1
DNA: TGCAGCGTCCTCTCACCAGGCGGGAATAGGGGAAACACCATATATTTT; CDR3: CSVLSPGGNRGNTIYF; size: NA; D: NA; J: TRBJ1-3; V: TRBV29-1
DNA: TGTGCCAGCAGTACGATTGGGTTAGGTCATGAGCAGTTCTTC; CDR3: CASSTIGLGHEQFF; size: few; D: NA; J: TRBJ2-1; V: TRBV27
DNA: TGTGCCAGCAGCTTAGCCTTAACATCCGGGGAGCTGTTTTTT; CDR3: CASSLALTSGELFF; size: NA; D: NA; J: TRBJ2-2; V: TRBV7-9
DNA: TGTGCCAGCAGAAGAATTGGGGACAATGAGCAGTTCTTC; CDR3: CASRRIGDNEQFF; size: few; D: NA; J: TRBJ2-1; V: TRBV3-1
DNA: TGTGCCAGCAGCCAATTCGGAGGTAGAGAGCAGTTCTTC; CDR3: CASSQFGGREQFF; size: few; D: NA; J: TRBJ2-1; V: TRBV14
DNA: TGTGCCAGCAGCTTGCCTTGGGGGGCCGTGGAGACCCAGTACTTC; CDR3: CASSLPWGAVETQYF; size: NA; D: NA; J: TRBJ2-5; V: TRBV5-5
DNA: TGTGCCACCAGCAGAGGGGGGGGAAAGGGCCCTAACTATGGCTACACCTTC; CDR3: CATSRGGGKGPNYGYTF; size: once; D: NA; J: TRBJ1-2; V: TRBV15
DNA: TGTGCTAGTGGTTTGGTACGCCTAGCGGGGGGAGGCACAGATACGCAGTATTTT; CDR3: CASGLVRLAGGGTDTQYF; size: NA; D: TRBD2; J: TRBJ2-3; V: TRBV12-5
DNA: TGTGCCAGCAGCCCCCCCCACCTCAATGAGCAGTTCTTC; CDR3: CASSPPHLNEQFF; size: NA; D: NA; J: TRBJ2-1; V: TRBV14
DNA: TGTGCCAGCAGCTTAGTTACGGGACAGGGTCTTGAGCAGTTCTTC; CDR3: CASSLVTGQGLEQFF; size: NA; D: TRBD1; J: TRBJ2-1; V: TRBV11-2
DNA: TGCAGTGCTCCCCCTAGCGGGGGGTACTACAATGAGCAGTACTTC; CDR3: CSAPPSGGYYNEQYF; size: NA; D: TRBD2; J: TRBJ2-7; V: TRBV20-1
DNA: TGTGCCAGCAGCCCCTGGCGCGATGAGCAGTTCTTC; CDR3: CASSPWRDEQFF; size: few; D: NA; J: TRBJ2-1; V: TRBV7-2
DNA: TGCGCCAGCAGCCAAGATCTGTTAGCGGGAGGGGCCGGCCTCCTTAACACAGAGACCCAGTACTTC; CDR3: CASSQDLLAGGAGLLNTETQYF; size: few; D: TRBD2; J: TRBJ2-5; V: TRBV4-3
DNA: TGTGCCAGCATTCGGAGGGTTCCCCCTCAGGATGAGCAGTACTTC; CDR3: CASIRRVPPQDEQYF; size: NA; D: NA; J: TRBJ2-5; V: TRBV12-3/TRBV12-4
DNA: TGTGCCAGCAGCTTAGGTATAGCGGGGCACGAGCAGTACTTC; CDR3: CASSLGIAGHEQYF; size: once; D: TRBD2; J: TRBJ2-7; V: TRBV13
DNA: TGCGCCAGCAGCTTCACATCGAGGGCTGGCACTGAAGCTTTCTTT; CDR3: CASSFTSRAGTEAFF; size: NA; D: NA; J: TRBJ1-1; V: TRBV5-1
DNA: TGCACCAGCAGCCAAGAAGGCACAGGGGGCTTCGGCTACACCTTC; CDR3: CTSSQEGTGGFGYTF; size: NA; D: TRBD1; J: TRBJ1-2; V: TRBV4-3
DNA: TGTGCCAGCAGGGCGGGGCTCCAAGAGACCCAGTTCTTC; CDR3: CASRAGLQETQFF; size: NA; D: NA; J: TRBJ2-1; V: TRBV6-5
DNA: TGTGCTAGTGAGGGACAGGGCGTCGATGAGCAGTACTTC; CDR3: CASEGQGVDEQYF; size: few; D: TRBD1; J: TRBJ2-5; V: TRBV12-5
DNA: TGTGCCAGCTCACCACCGTCTGACCCCTATGGCTGCACCTTC; CDR3: CASSPPSDPYGCTF; size: NA; D: NA; J: TRBJ1-2; V: TRBV18
DNA: TGTGCCAGCAGTAGAGGCCCGGCGACTAACTATGGCTACACCTTC; CDR3: CASSRGPATNYGYTF; size: NA; D: NA; J: TRBJ1-2; V: TRBV6-1